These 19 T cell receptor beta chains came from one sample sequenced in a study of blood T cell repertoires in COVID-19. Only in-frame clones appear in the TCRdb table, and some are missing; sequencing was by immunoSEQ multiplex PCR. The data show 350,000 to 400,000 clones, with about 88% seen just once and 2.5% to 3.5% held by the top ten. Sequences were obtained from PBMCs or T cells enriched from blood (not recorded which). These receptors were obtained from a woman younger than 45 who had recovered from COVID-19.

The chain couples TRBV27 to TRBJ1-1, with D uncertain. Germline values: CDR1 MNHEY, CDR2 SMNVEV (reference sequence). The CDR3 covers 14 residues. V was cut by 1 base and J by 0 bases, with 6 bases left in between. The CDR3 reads CASSLWAMNTEAFF. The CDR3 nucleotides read TGTGCCAGCAGTTTATGGGCTATGAACACTGAAGCTTTCTTT.

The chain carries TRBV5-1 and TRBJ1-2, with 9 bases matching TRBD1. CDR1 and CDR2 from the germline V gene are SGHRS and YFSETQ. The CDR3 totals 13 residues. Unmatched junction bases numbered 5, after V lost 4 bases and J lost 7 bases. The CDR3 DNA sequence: TGCGCCAGCAGCGACGGGACAGGGACTGGCTACACCTTC. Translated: CASSDGTGTGYTF.

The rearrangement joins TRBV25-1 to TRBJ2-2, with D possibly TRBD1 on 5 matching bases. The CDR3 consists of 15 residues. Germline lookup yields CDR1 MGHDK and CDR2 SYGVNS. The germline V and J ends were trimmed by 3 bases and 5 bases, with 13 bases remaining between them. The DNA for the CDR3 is TGTGCCAGCAGTGACCCGCAGGGTTGGACCGGGGAGCTGTTTTTT. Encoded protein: CASSDPQGWTGELFF.

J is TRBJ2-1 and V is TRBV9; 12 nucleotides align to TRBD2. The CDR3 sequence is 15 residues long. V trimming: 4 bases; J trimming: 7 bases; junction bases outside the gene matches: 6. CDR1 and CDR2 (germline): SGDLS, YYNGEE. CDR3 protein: CASSPRTSGVNEQFF. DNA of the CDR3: TGTGCCAGCAGCCCCAGGACTAGCGGGGTGAATGAGCAGTTCTTC.

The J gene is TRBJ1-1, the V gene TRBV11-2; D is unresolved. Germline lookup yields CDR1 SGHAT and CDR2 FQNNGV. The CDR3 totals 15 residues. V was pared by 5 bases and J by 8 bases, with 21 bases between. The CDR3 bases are TGTGCCAGCAGCCGCAAGGGCCGGGGTAAGGTCGAAGCTTTCTTT. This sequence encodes CASSRKGRGKVEAFF.

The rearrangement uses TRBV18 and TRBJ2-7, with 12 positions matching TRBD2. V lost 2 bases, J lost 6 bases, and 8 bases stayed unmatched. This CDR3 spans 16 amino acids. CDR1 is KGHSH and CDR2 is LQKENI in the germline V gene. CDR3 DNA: TGTGCCAGCTCACCAGAGACTAGCGGGAGTATGGGCGAGCAGTACTTC. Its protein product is CASSPETSGSMGEQYF.

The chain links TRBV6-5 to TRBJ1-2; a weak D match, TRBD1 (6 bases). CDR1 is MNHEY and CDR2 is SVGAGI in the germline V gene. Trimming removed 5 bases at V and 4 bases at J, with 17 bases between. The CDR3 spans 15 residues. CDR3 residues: CASSPIGGGIYGYTF. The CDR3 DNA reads TGTGCCAGCAGTCCTATCGGGGGGGGCATCTATGGCTACACCTTC.

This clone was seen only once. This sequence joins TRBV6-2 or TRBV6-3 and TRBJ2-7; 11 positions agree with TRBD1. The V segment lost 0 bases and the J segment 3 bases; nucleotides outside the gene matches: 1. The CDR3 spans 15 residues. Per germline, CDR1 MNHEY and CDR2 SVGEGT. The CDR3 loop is CASSYSGTGGYEQYF. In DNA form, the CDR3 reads TGTGCCAGCAGTTACTCCGGGACAGGGGGCTACGAGCAGTACTTC.

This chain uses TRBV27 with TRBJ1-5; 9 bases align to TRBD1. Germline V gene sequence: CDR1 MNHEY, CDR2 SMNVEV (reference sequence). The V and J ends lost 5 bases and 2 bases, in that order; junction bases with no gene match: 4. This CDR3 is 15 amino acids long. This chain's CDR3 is CASSQWTGGNQPQHF. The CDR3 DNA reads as TGTGCCAGCAGTCAGTGGACAGGGGGCAATCAGCCCCAGCATTTT.

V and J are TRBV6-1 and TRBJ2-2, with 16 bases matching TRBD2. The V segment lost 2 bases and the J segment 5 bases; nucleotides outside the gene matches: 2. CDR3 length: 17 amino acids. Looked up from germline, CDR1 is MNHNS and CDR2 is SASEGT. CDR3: CASSEPGLAGGTGELFF. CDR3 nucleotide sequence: TGTGCCAGCAGTGAACCGGGACTAGCGGGGGGGACCGGGGAGCTGTTTTTT.

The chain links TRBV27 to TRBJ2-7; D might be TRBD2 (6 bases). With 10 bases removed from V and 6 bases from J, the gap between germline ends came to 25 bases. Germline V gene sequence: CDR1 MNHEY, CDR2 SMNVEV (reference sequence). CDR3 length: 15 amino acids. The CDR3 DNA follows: TGTGCCACCGCCGGGAGTCCGGGACCTTTTGGCGAGCAGTACTTC. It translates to CATAGSPGPFGEQYF.

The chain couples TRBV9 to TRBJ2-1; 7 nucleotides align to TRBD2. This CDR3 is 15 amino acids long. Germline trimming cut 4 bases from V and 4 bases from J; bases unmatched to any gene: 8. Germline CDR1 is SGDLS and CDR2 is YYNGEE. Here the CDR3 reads CASSPLAAPYNEQFF. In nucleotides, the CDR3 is TGTGCCAGCAGCCCCCTAGCGGCGCCGTACAATGAGCAGTTCTTC.

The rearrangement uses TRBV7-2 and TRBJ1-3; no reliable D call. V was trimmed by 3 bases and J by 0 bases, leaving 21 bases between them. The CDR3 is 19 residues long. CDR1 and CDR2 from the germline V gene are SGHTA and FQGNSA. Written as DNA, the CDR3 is TGTGCCAGCAGCTTTGGAAGGGAGCTATTCACAAGCTCTGGAAACACCATATATTTT. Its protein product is CASSFGRELFTSSGNTIYF.

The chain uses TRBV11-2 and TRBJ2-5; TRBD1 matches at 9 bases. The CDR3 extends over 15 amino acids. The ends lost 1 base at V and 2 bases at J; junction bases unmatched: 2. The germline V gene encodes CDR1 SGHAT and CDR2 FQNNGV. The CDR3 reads CASSLGGQGQETQYF. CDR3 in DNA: TGTGCCAGCAGCTTAGGGGGACAGGGACAAGAGACCCAGTACTTC. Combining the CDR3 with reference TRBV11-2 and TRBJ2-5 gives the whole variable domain EAGVAQSPRYKIIEKRQSVAFWCNPISGHATLYWYQQILGQGPKLLIQFQNNGVVDDSQLPKDRFSAERLKGVDSTLKIQPAKLEDSAVYLCASSLGGQGQETQYFGPGTRLLVL.

The CDR3 loop reads CASSPGTGDPGELFF. In DNA form, the CDR3 reads TGTGCCAGCAGCCCCGGGACAGGGGATCCCGGGGAGCTGTTTTTT. The rearrangement links TRBV11-3 to TRBJ2-2; 10 nucleotides agree with TRBD1. The J segment lost 6 bases and the V segment lost 5 bases, leaving 6 bases of the junction unmatched. Per germline, CDR1 SGHNT and CDR2 YENEEA. CDR3 length: 15 amino acids.

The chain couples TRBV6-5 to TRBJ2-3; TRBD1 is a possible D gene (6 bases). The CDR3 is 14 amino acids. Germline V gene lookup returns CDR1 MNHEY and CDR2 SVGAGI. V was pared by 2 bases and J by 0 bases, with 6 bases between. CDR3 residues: CASSYGQSTDTQYF. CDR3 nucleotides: TGTGCCAGCAGTTACGGACAGAGCACAGATACGCAGTATTTT.

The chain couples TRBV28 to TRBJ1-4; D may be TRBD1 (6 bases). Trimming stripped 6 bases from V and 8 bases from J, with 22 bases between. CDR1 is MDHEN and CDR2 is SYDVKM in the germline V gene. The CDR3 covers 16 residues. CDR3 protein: CASSPPGAGVLEKLFF. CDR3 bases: TGTGCCAGCAGCCCCCCGGGTGCAGGGGTATTAGAAAAACTGTTTTTT.

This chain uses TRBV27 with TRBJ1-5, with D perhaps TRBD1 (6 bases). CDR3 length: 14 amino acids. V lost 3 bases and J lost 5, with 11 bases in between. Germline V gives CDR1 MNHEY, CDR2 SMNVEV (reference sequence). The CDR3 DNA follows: TGTGCCAGCAGTTTTGGGACACCGGATCAGCCCCAGCATTTT. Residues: CASSFGTPDQPQHF.

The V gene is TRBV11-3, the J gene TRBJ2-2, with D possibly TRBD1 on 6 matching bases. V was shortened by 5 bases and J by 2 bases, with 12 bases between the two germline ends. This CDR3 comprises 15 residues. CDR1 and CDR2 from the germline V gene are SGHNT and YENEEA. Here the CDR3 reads CASSQTGTNTGELFF. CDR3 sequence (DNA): TGTGCCAGCAGCCAAACCGGGACAAACACCGGGGAGCTGTTTTTT.